This TCR beta chain was sequenced for a study of T cells in Graves' hyperthyroidism and ophthalmopathy. V lost 2 bases and J 0 bases, leaving 5 bases between the germline ends. The CDR3 runs 15 residues. Researchers amplified the TCR beta CDR3 regions from RNA transcripts. The study used the HTBI primer set for a first-round RT-PCR of the TCR CDR3. TCRdb independently ran MiXCR on the multiplex PCR reads; one entry per CDR3 protein. The data hold about 200,000 distinct CDR3 sequences, with about a sixth observed a single time. This chain connects TRBV12-3 or TRBV12-4 to TRBJ1-6; the D is unclear. Sequencing input: blood. This TCR was sampled from a woman aged 45-65 years with Graves' hyperthyroidism. The CDR3 sequence: CASSLSSSYNSPLHF. CDR3 coding DNA: TGTGCCAGCAGTTTAAGTAGCTCCTATAATTCACCCCTCCACTTT.